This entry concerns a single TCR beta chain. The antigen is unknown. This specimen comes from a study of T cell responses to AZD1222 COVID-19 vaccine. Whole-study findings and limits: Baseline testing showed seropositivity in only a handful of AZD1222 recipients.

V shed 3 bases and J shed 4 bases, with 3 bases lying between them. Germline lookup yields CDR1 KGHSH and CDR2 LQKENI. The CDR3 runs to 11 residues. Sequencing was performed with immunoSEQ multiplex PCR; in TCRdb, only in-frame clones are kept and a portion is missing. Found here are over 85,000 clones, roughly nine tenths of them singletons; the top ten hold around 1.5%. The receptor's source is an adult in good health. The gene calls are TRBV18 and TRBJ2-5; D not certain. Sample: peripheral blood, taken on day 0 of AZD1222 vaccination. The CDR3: CASSPSETQYF. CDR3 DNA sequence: TGTGCCAGCTCACCGTCAGAGACCCAGTACTTC.